The 16 T cell receptor beta chains below were found in one sample sequenced in a study of T cells expressing NK-cell markers. TCRdb re-analyzed the 5' RACE reads; it lists each CDR3 protein once, without DNA. This sample contains 440,000 or so distinct CDR3 sequences. The specimen sequenced was blood T cells: a sorted CD56 or NKG2C T cell subset, CD4+ or CD8+ T cells, or bulk PBMC T cells (not recorded which). Source of these receptors: a woman between 18 and 69 years old in good health.

V is TRBV9 and J is TRBJ2-3; TCRdb selects TRBD2, and the lack of DNA leaves this call unchecked. CDR3 size: 16 residues. From germline, CDR1 is SGDLS and CDR2 YYNGEE. This chain's CDR3 is CASSALLAGLTDTQYF.

J is TRBJ2-5 and V is TRBV7-6; TCRdb's D call, TRBD2, is unchecked because there is no DNA. CDR3 length: 16 amino acids. The germline gives CDR1 SGHVS, CDR2 FNYEAQ. The CDR3 sequence: CASRLRGAGFQETQYF.

The J gene is TRBJ1-2, the V gene TRBV25-1; lacking DNA, the TRBD1 call made by TCRdb goes unchecked. Germline assignment: CDR1 MGHDK and CDR2 SYGVNS. The CDR3 sequence is 14 residues long. The CDR3 loop reads CASGQGALNYGYTF.

The chain employs TRBV30 and TRBJ2-3; as DNA is missing, the TRBD1 call by TCRdb cannot be tested. Germline lookup yields CDR1 GTSNPN and CDR2 SVGIG (reference sequence). This CDR3 comprises 16 residues. The CDR3 reads CAWSVPPQGYTDTQYF. Filled out from reference TRBV30 and TRBJ2-3, the complete variable domain reads SQTIHQWPATLVQPVGSPLSLECTVEGTSNPNLYWYRQAAGRGLQLLFYSVGIGQISSEVPQNLSASRPQDRQFILSSKKLLLSDSGFYLCAWSVPPQGYTDTQYFGPGTRLTVL.

The chain carries TRBV20-1 and TRBJ1-4; TCRdb's D call of TRBD1 is untestable without DNA. Germline CDR1 is DFQATT and CDR2 is SNEGSKA (reference sequence). The CDR3 covers 12 residues. The CDR3 is CSHRDGNEKLFF.

The chain has TRBV7-9 and TRBJ1-4; TCRdb returns TRBD1, unconfirmable since there is no DNA. Germline V gives CDR1 SEHNR, CDR2 FQNEAQ (reference sequence). The CDR3 covers 15 residues. The CDR3 reads CASSLSGGRGEKLFF.

V gene TRBV7-7 combines with J gene TRBJ2-1; the TCRdb D gene call, TRBD2, has no DNA to confirm it. CDR1 and CDR2 (germline): SSHAT, FNYEAQ (reference sequence). The CDR3 is made up of 15 amino acids. CDR3 sequence reads: CASSYRLAVTGEQFF.

The chain links TRBV14 to TRBJ2-7. The CDR3 is made up of 15 amino acids. In germline, CDR1 is SGHDN, CDR2 FVKESK. The CDR3 region is CASSQDLGFSYEQYF.

This rearrangement joins TRBV30 to TRBJ1-2. The CDR3 covers 13 residues. CDR1 and CDR2 (germline): GTSNPN, SVGIG (reference sequence). The CDR3 loop reads CATGGGNAYGYTF.

V and J are TRBV6-5 and TRBJ1-4. Germline loops: CDR1 MNHEY, CDR2 SVGAGI. This CDR3 has 14 amino acids. The CDR3 reads CASSSYSPGEKLFF.

The chain's CDR3 is CASSFGTLKWETQYF. The V call is TRBV12-3 or TRBV12-4, the J call TRBJ2-5; the TCRdb D gene call, TRBD1, has no DNA to confirm it. The CDR3 has 15 amino acids.

The rearrangement uses TRBV6-6 and TRBJ2-5. The CDR3 covers 12 residues. Germline V CDR1 and CDR2: MNHNY, SVGAGI (reference sequence). CDR3 sequence reads: CASSYIQETQYF.

The genes are TRBV20-1 and TRBJ2-1; with no DNA, the TCRdb D assignment of TRBD2 cannot be verified. Germline V gene sequence: CDR1 DFQATT, CDR2 SNEGSKA (reference sequence). CDR3 length: 11 residues. The CDR3 reads CSARDQEREFF.

The V call is TRBV5-8, the J call TRBJ1-3; the TRBD1 assignment by TCRdb is unverifiable without DNA. This CDR3 is built from 15 residues. Germline CDR1 and CDR2: SGHTS and YDEGEE. The CDR3 spells CASSFEDRAGNTIYF.

The rearrangement links TRBV25-1 to TRBJ2-1; as DNA is missing, the TRBD1 call by TCRdb cannot be tested. The CDR3 has 12 amino acids. Germline V CDR1 and CDR2: MGHDK, SYGVNS. The CDR3 reads CASSEDRDEQFF. Looking up the rest from reference TRBV25-1 and TRBJ2-1 gives the full variable domain: EADIYQTPRYLVIGTGKKITLECSQTMGHDKMYWYQQDPGMELHLIHYSYGVNSTEKGDLSSESTVSRIRTEHFPLTLESARPSHTSQYLCASSEDRDEQFFGPGTRLTVL.

This CDR3 reads CASSFKGQGLPEAFF. The rearrangement links TRBV27 to TRBJ1-1; as DNA is missing, the TRBD1 call by TCRdb cannot be tested. Germline lookup yields CDR1 MNHEY and CDR2 SMNVEV (reference sequence). The CDR3 spans 15 residues.